Described below is a single TCR beta chain sequence and its context. Its antigen remains unknown. Together with a sample-barcoded 5' primer, a J-beta primer mix was included in a second PCR lasting about 6 to 11 cycles. In TCRdb, the 5' RACE reads were re-called with MiXCR into one record per CDR3 protein. The sample lists hundreds of thousands of distinct CDR3 sequences; under 70% were seen once. This entry is derived from a study of blood T cells in healthy people across ages. This CDR3 has 17 amino acids. The V gene's germline CDR1 is LGHNA and CDR2 YNFKEQ. V was trimmed by 0 bases and J by 0 bases, leaving 9 bases between them. The study, taken as a whole, reports: Per million T cells, TCR beta diversity dropped roughly linearly as age increased. Long-lived donors had more naive CD4+ cells and higher diversity than aged donors. Expanded clonotype changes were possibly confounded by unknown donor CMV status.

Material for sequencing was blood. This sequence joins TRBV4-2 and TRBJ2-6; D is unresolved. The receptor was derived from a man aged 55 to 70 in good health. The CDR3 is CASSQDLGYSGANVLTF. The CDR3 DNA sequence: TGTGCCAGCAGCCAAGATCTGGGTTACTCTGGGGCCAACGTCCTGACTTTC.